This entry concerns a single TCR beta chain. Its specificity is not known. Only in-frame clones appear in the TCRdb table, and some are missing; sequencing was by immunoSEQ multiplex PCR. The data hold 2.5 million or so clones, with roughly nine tenths observed a single time. Each donor was a Caucasian adult residing in Nashville, Tennessee. This sample was taken from a study of shared clonotypes between healthy human individuals. Overall study context: A donor's plate count was three for CD4 naive and three for CD4 memory; CD8 naive had two and CD8 memory one.

V was trimmed by 5 bases and J by 1 base, leaving 21 bases between them. The CDR3 is 17 amino acids. CDR1 and CDR2 (germline): SGHNT, YYREEE (reference sequence). Points from the study as a whole: Generally, naive subsets (rather than memory subsets) showed larger estimated richness.

The chain recombines TRBV5-4 with TRBJ1-1; tentatively, D is TRBD1 (6 bases). The sequenced material came from naive CD4+ T cells sorted from blood. Specified subset: CD45RA+ positively selected. This sequence was found in a man between 18 and 29 years old in good health. The CDR3 loop is CASRRTGTKGGNTEAFF. In nucleotides, the CDR3 is TGTGCCAGCAGGAGAACCGGGACAAAGGGAGGGAACACTGAAGCTTTCTTT.